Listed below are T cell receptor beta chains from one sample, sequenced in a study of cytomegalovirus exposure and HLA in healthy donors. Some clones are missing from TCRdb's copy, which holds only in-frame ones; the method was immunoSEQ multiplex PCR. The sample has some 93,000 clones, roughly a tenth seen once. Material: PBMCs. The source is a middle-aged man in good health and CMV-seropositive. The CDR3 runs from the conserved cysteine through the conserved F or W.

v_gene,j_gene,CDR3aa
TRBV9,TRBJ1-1,CASSVSTGGNTEAFF
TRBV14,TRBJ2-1,CASSQAGLAGAQEQFF
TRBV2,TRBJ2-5,CASSEGGSETQYF
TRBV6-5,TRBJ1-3,CASTSGQNDGTIYF
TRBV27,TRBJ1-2,CASSFRTGGSYGYTF
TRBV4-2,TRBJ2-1,CASSQRLAGGVSGNEQFF
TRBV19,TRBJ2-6,CASSIDPPGGSGANVLTF
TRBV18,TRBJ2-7,CASSPQDRDGEQYF
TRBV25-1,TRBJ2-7,CASSQTGLAVYEQYF
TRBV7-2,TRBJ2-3,CASSSITDTQYF
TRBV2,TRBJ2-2,CASSTFGQGAGELFF
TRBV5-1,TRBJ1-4,CASRGGTGAEKLFF
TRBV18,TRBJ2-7,CASSPLFVQPTLYYEQYF
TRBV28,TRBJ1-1,CASSTGGLQNTEAFF
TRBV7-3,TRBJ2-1,CASSFQMGGHEQFF
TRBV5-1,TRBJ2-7,CASSLGGRSYEQYF
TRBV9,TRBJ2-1,CASSVSWKGNEQFF
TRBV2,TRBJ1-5,CASSGEVDQPQHF
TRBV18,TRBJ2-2,CASSQKKGLAGGVGELFF
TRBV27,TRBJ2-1,CASSFQYSSYNEQFF
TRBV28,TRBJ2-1,CASGERESSYNEQFF
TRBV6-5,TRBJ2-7,CASSYSRRAYEQYF
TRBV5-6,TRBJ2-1,CASSSTPEGRRGGQFF
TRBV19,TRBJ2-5,CASSLRQGARETQYF
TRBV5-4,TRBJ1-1,CAIKEAGTGRIGTEAFF
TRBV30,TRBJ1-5,CAWSEGQGNNQPQHF
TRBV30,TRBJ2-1,CACKGLAGGGNNEQFF
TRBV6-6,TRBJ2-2,CASSSRESGELFF
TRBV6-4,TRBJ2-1,CASSMTSSSYNEQFF
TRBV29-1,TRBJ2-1,CSVDTGFFSSYNEQFF
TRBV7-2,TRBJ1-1,CASSLLPGGMNTEAFF